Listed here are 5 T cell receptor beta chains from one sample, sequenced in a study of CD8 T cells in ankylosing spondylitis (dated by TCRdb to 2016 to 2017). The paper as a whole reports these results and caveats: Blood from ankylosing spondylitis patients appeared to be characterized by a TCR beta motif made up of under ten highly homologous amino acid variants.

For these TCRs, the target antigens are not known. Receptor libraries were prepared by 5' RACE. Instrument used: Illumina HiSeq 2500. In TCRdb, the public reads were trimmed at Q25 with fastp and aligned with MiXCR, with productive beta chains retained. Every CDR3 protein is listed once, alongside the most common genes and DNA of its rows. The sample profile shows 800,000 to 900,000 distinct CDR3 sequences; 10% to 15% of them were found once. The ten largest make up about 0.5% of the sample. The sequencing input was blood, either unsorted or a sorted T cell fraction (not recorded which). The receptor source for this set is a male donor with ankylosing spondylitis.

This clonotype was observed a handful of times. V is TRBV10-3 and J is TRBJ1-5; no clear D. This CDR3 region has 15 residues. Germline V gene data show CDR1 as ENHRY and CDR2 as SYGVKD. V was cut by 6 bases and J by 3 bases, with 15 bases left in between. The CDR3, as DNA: TGTGCCATCAGCCCTCAGCAAGGGCCCAATCAGCCCCAGCATTTT. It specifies CAISPQQGPNQPQHF.

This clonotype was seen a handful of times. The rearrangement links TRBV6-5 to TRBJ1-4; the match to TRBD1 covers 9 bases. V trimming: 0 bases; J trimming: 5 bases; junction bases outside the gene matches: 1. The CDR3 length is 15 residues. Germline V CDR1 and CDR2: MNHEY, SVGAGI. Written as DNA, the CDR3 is TGTGCCAGCAGTTACTCAGGGACAGGGAATGAAAAACTGTTTTTT. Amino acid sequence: CASSYSGTGNEKLFF.

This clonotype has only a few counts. The CDR3 loop is CASSQGPLTGELFF. CDR3 DNA sequence: TGCGCCAGCAGCCAAGGCCCTCTCACCGGGGAGCTGTTTTTT. The genes are TRBV4-3 and TRBJ2-2, with no clear D. V was cut by 1 base and J by 4 bases, with 7 bases left in between. Germline CDR1 reads LGHNA; CDR2 reads YSLEER. The CDR3 loop spans 14 amino acids.

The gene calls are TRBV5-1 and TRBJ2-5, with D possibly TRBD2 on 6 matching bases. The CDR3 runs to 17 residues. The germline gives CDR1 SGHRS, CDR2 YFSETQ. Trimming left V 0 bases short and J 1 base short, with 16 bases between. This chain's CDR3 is CASSLGVARGPQETQYF. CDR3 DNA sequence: TGCGCCAGCAGCTTGGGGGTAGCGCGGGGCCCCCAAGAGACCCAGTACTTC. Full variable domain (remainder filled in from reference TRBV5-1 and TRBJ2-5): KAGVTQTPRYLIKTRGQQVTLSCSPISGHRSVSWYQQTPGQGLQFLFEYFSETQRNKGNFPGRFSGRQFSNSRSEMNVSTLELGDSALYLCASSLGVARGPQETQYFGPGTRLLVL.

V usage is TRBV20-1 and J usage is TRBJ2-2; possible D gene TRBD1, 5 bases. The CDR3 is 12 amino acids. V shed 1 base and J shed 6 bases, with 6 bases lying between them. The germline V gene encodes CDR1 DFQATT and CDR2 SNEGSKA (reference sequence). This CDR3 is CSARGGSGELFF. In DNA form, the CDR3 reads TGCAGTGCTAGAGGGGGCTCCGGGGAGCTGTTTTTT.